A selection of T cell receptor beta chains follows, all from one sample in a study of CXCR3-negative and CXCR3-positive naive CD8 T cells. TCRdb reworked the 5' RACE reads into one entry per CDR3 protein, no DNA. The sample table sets out some 100,000 distinct CDR3 sequences. Input material: naive CXCR3+ CD8+ T cells from blood. The source is a human donor in good health. Some clones in this sample may be carry-over from other donors' samples. CDR3s include the opening cysteine and the closing phenylalanine or tryptophan.

TRBJ2-1 | TRBV20-1 | CSARDRGRSGVPMVF
TRBJ1-5 | TRBV7-8 | CASSLVEGDYSNQPQHF
TRBJ2-7 | TRBV9 | CASSETLSYEQYF
TRBJ2-7 | TRBV5-1 | CASSSSVAGGRIHEQYF
TRBJ2-2 | TRBV29-1 | CSVVWQPNTGELFF
TRBJ1-1 | TRBV29-1 | CSASGTGEEAFF
TRBJ2-3 | TRBV9 | CASSTPGGRSTDTQYF
TRBJ1-6 | TRBV28 | CASWTGGLNSPLHF
TRBJ2-3 | TRBV12-3/TRBV12-4 | CASRIGGRGTDTQYF
TRBJ2-1 | TRBV13 | CASSAGTGVWNEQFF
TRBJ2-5 | TRBV29-1 | CSVEDPSFWETQYF
TRBJ2-1 | TRBV11-3 | CASSLASGGSYNEQFF
TRBJ2-7 | TRBV9 | CASSVTGTGGLEQYF
TRBJ2-3 | TRBV29-1 | CSVEWTSLNTDTQYF
TRBJ1-2 | TRBV7-9 | CASSLVAAGSDYGYTF
TRBJ1-3 | TRBV5-1 | CASSLEGGVSGNTIYF
TRBJ2-3 | TRBV29-1 | CSVDQVAGGRDTQYF
TRBJ2-3 | TRBV7-2 | CASSLAGGTTDTQYF
TRBJ1-1 | TRBV9 | CASSGQGAHTEAFF
TRBJ2-1 | TRBV15 | CATRAGAEEQFF
TRBJ2-7 | TRBV18 | CASSPRDRKYEQYF
TRBJ2-7 | TRBV6-2/TRBV6-3 | CASSYEYKSSSYEQYF
TRBJ1-5 | TRBV6-1 | CASRSAVGNQPQHF
TRBJ2-5 | TRBV2 | CASRVRGKETQYF
TRBJ2-3 | TRBV24-1 | CATAGLAGFCTDTQYF
TRBJ2-3 | TRBV20-1 | CSAREFGLATDTQYF
TRBJ1-1 | TRBV10-1 | CASSPGPGLGNTEAFF
TRBJ1-6 | TRBV12-3/TRBV12-4 | CASSLAGLQGERSPLHF
TRBJ2-7 | TRBV7-2 | CASSLERALTYEQYF
TRBJ2-2 | TRBV14 | CASSQDFETADTGELFF
TRBJ2-7 | TRBV7-9 | CASSPGVLYEQYF
TRBJ2-1 | TRBV25-1 | CASSPILAGESGEQFF
TRBJ2-1 | TRBV5-4 | CASRGSVDEQFF
TRBJ2-1 | TRBV19 | CASSEGMVGEQFF
TRBJ2-7 | TRBV12-3/TRBV12-4 | CASSSPGGPYEQYF
TRBJ2-1 | TRBV7-8 | CASSFPGDEQFF
TRBJ2-7 | TRBV5-1 | CASSLASDEQYF
TRBJ1-1 | TRBV20-1 | CSAGDRVSPEAFF
TRBJ2-5 | TRBV20-1 | CSARVDSKGETQYF
TRBJ2-3 | TRBV7-6 | CASSLEGEDTQYF
TRBJ2-2 | TRBV20-1 | CSARDFIGAGELFF
TRBJ2-2 | TRBV20-1 | CSASGANTGELFF
TRBJ2-7 | TRBV12-3/TRBV12-4 | CASSAPRRGRDYEQYF
TRBJ2-3 | TRBV9 | CASSVTPGGGPGDTQYF
TRBJ2-1 | TRBV29-1 | CSVPSEGTEQFF